The 25 T cell receptor beta chains given below trace back to one sample, sequenced in a study of beta chain features in type 1 diabetes. Study results and caveats: Shortening that was moderate but significant affected the TCRB CDR3s of Type 1 diabetes patients in all four CD4+ subsets.

The isolated RNA, all of it, was reverse transcribed, so expressed TCRB transcripts were what got sequenced. Some clones are missing from TCRdb's copy, which holds only in-frame ones; the method was immunoSEQ multiplex PCR. The profile shows over 650,000 clones, more than 13% of them singletons. These receptors' antigens are unknown. The sequenced sample was naive CD4+ T cells from blood. The origin of the receptors is a young man with type 1 diabetes.

This clone has more than one count but fewer than ten. The chain links TRBV30 to TRBJ2-3, with a possible D match to TRBD2 (6 bases). Deletions cut 6 bases from V and 3 bases from J, with 13 bases between. The CDR3 is made up of 13 amino acids. Per germline, CDR1 GTSNPN and CDR2 SVGIG (reference sequence). CDR3 protein: CACAPSGTDTQYF. DNA of the CDR3: TGTGCCTGCGCCCCAAGCGGGACAGATACGCAGTATTTT.

This clone appeared a few times. The rearrangement links TRBV7-9 to TRBJ1-1; D call uncertain. V dropped 1 base and J dropped 6 bases, with 9 bases sitting between them. This CDR3 has 13 residues. Germline V gene data show CDR1 as SEHNR and CDR2 as FQNEAQ (reference sequence). The CDR3 nucleotides are TGTGCCAGCAGCTTAGAAGGCAGTTCTGAAGCTTTCTTT. Its protein is CASSLEGSSEAFF.

The chain combines TRBV18 with TRBJ2-7; 9 nucleotides align to TRBD1. CDR1 and CDR2 from the germline V gene are KGHSH and LQKENI. The CDR3 has 15 amino acids. The J segment lost 6 bases and the V segment lost 0 bases, leaving 6 bases of the junction unmatched. This chain's CDR3 is CASSPPGGTGSEQYF. DNA of the CDR3: TGTGCCAGCTCACCACCGGGGGGGACAGGGTCCGAGCAGTACTTC.

The V gene is TRBV30, the J gene TRBJ2-4; D gene ambiguous. Germline assignment: CDR1 GTSNPN and CDR2 SVGIG (reference sequence). The CDR3 has 15 residues. Trimming removed 2 bases at V and 1 base at J, with 12 bases between. CDR3 in amino acids: CAWSTGWLAKNIQYF. The DNA of the CDR3 is TGTGCCTGGAGTACGGGCTGGTTGGCCAAAAACATTCAGTACTTC. Full variable domain (missing parts from reference TRBV30 and TRBJ2-4): SQTIHQWPATLVQPVGSPLSLECTVEGTSNPNLYWYRQAAGRGLQLLFYSVGIGQISSEVPQNLSASRPQDRQFILSSKKLLLSDSGFYLCAWSTGWLAKNIQYFGAGTRLSVL.

This chain connects TRBV4-2 to TRBJ1-1, with 8 bases that match TRBD1. J lost 1 base, V lost 3 bases, and 4 bases had no gene match. The CDR3 is 15 amino acids. CDR1 LGHNA and CDR2 YNFKEQ come from the germline V gene. CDR3 amino acids: CASSQAGTGNTEAFF. In DNA, the CDR3 is TGTGCCAGCAGCCAGGCCGGGACAGGGAACACTGAAGCTTTCTTT.

DNA for the CDR3: TGTGCCAGCAGCTTTACAGGGGCCGGCTATGGCTACACCTTC. Translation gives CASSFTGAGYGYTF. This rearrangement joins TRBV11-1 to TRBJ1-2; 7 positions match TRBD1. V shed 3 bases, J shed 4 bases, and the junction held 5 bases outside the gene matches. Germline V gene lookup returns CDR1 SGHAT and CDR2 FQDESV (reference sequence). The CDR3 extends over 14 amino acids.

V and J are TRBV5-1 and TRBJ2-2; the D is unclear. The germline gives CDR1 SGHRS, CDR2 YFSETQ. V was shortened by 1 base and J by 2 bases, with 12 bases between the two germline ends. The CDR3 runs to 16 residues. The CDR3 is CASSLLVSANTGELFF. The CDR3 DNA reads TGCGCCAGCAGCTTGTTAGTGTCAGCAAACACCGGGGAGCTGTTTTTT.

The chain joins TRBV15 to TRBJ2-7, with 10 bases aligning to TRBD1. With 0 bases clipped from V and 2 bases from J, the junction kept 1 base outside the gene matches. The CDR3 covers 15 residues. The germline CDR1 and CDR2 sequences are LNHNV and YYDKDF (reference sequence). This CDR3 reads CATSREGTGAYEQYF. For the CDR3, the DNA is TGTGCCACCAGCAGAGAAGGGACAGGGGCCTACGAGCAGTACTTC.

This clone was detected only a few times. J is TRBJ1-1 and V is TRBV6-4; 7 bases map to TRBD1. This CDR3 spans 13 amino acids. Germline V gene lookup returns CDR1 MRHNA and CDR2 SNTAGT. V shed 6 bases and J 3 bases; nucleotides not matched to a gene: 4. As DNA, the CDR3 is TGTGCCAGCAGACGACAGGGCGACACTGAAGCTTTCTTT. Amino acids: CASRRQGDTEAFF.

The chain links TRBV19 to TRBJ1-1, with a tentative D call TRBD1 (6 bases). V was trimmed by 5 bases and J by 5 bases, leaving 12 bases between them. The CDR3 totals 13 residues. Per germline, CDR1 LNHDA and CDR2 SQIVND (reference sequence). CDR3 DNA: TGTGCCAGTAGTCCACAGGGAGGGACTGAAGCTTTCTTT. This codes for CASSPQGGTEAFF. The whole variable domain, filled in from reference TRBV19 and TRBJ1-1, reads DGGITQSPKYLFRKEGQNVTLSCEQNLNHDAMYWYRQDPGQGLRLIYYSQIVNDFQKGDIAEGYSVSREKKESFPLTVTSAQKNPTAFYLCASSPQGGTEAFFGQGTRLTVV.

The table lists this clone with a few counts. The chain couples TRBV19 to TRBJ1-1; tentatively, D is TRBD1 (5 bases). Trimming left V 7 bases short and J 1 base short, with 10 bases between. From germline, CDR1 is LNHDA and CDR2 SQIVND (reference sequence). This CDR3 has 13 amino acids. This CDR3 reads CASKKQENTEAFF. CDR3 sequence (DNA): TGTGCCAGTAAAAAACAGGAGAACACTGAAGCTTTCTTT.

The gene calls are TRBV7-6 and TRBJ2-1; D gene uncertain. V was pared by 4 bases and J by 4 bases, with 8 bases between. From germline, CDR1 is SGHVS and CDR2 FNYEAQ. The CDR3 consists of 13 residues. CDR3 DNA sequence: TGTGCCAGCAGCTCTAATAATTACAATGAGCAGTTCTTC. Its protein product is CASSSNNYNEQFF.

A few counts support this clone. J is TRBJ2-7 and V is TRBV9, with a weak D call TRBD2 (5 bases). CDR3 length: 15 residues. CDR1 SGDLS and CDR2 YYNGEE come from the germline V gene. Trimming removed 2 bases at V and 0 bases at J, with 12 bases between. The CDR3 nucleotides read TGTGCCAGCAGCGTCGCCGGGGTACCCTCCTACGAGCAGTACTTC. Its protein product is CASSVAGVPSYEQYF.

The chain joins TRBV28 to TRBJ1-2, with 10 bases aligning to TRBD1. In germline, CDR1 is MDHEN, CDR2 SYDVKM. The CDR3 extends over 14 amino acids. J lost 4 bases, V lost 5 bases, and 4 bases had no gene match. In DNA form, the CDR3 reads TGTGCCAGCAGTCTCGGGACAGGGGTCTATGGCTACACCTTC. It specifies CASSLGTGVYGYTF.

The rearrangement uses TRBV7-2 and TRBJ1-2; D remains unclear. This CDR3 has 15 amino acids. Germline CDR1 SGHTA, CDR2 FQGNSA. Trimming took 0 bases from V and 3 from J, leaving 11 bases between them. The CDR3 loop reads CASSLAPWRDYGYTF. CDR3 bases: TGTGCCAGCAGCTTAGCGCCATGGCGGGACTATGGCTACACCTTC.

The rearrangement joins TRBV19 to TRBJ1-1; TRBD1 matches 8 bases. Germline CDR1 and CDR2: LNHDA and SQIVND (reference sequence). V was clipped by 1 base and J by 8 bases; unmatched bases: 6. There are 14 residues in the CDR3. CDR3 in amino acids: CASSIGTGPAEAFF. For the CDR3, the DNA is TGTGCCAGTAGTATAGGGACAGGGCCCGCGGAAGCTTTCTTT.

In this sample, this clone turned up once. The chain joins TRBV6-5 to TRBJ1-5; the match to TRBD1 covers 8 bases. Germline CDR1 MNHEY, CDR2 SVGAGI. CDR3 size: 13 residues. V shed 0 bases, J shed 11 bases, and the junction held 3 bases outside the gene matches. The CDR3, as DNA: TGTGCCAGCAGTTACTCCGAGGGACAGGCCCAGCATTTT. Translated: CASSYSEGQAQHF.

The chain combines TRBV7-2 with TRBJ2-5, with D perhaps TRBD2 (5 bases). V was cut by 1 base and J by 2 bases, with 11 bases left in between. CDR1 is SGHTA, CDR2 FQGNSA, per germline. The CDR3 length is 15 residues. CDR3 amino acids: CASSLGLGRQETQYF. Here the CDR3 DNA reads TGTGCCAGCAGCTTAGGACTTGGGAGACAAGAGACCCAGTACTTC.

This clone was observed a handful of times. The identical CDR3 is also encoded by other nucleotide sequences in the sample. The chain uses TRBV2 and TRBJ1-3; D is uncertain. The ends were cut back, 4 bases at V and 0 bases at J, with 7 bases in the middle. This CDR3 comprises 14 residues. Germline V gene lookup returns CDR1 SNHLY and CDR2 FYNNEI. CDR3 coding DNA: TGTGCCAGCAGTGGGCAGCTCTCTGGAAACACCATATATTTT. Translated: CASSGQLSGNTIYF.

This clone was counted only a few times. This chain links TRBV28 with TRBJ1-5; perhaps TRBD1 as D (5 bases). Germline CDR1 reads MDHEN; CDR2 reads SYDVKM. CDR3 size: 13 residues. V gave up 6 bases and J gave up 5 bases, with 11 bases separating them. The CDR3 sequence is CASSLNRHQPQHF. The CDR3 coding sequence is TGTGCCAGCAGCTTAAACAGGCATCAGCCCCAGCATTTT.

This clone was observed a few times. The chain combines TRBV5-1 with TRBJ2-1; no firm D call. With 0 bases removed from V and 5 bases from J, the gap between germline ends came to 12 bases. Germline CDR1 and CDR2: SGHRS and YFSETQ. The CDR3 covers 15 residues. The CDR3 sequence: CASSLAGPSDNEQFF. DNA of the CDR3: TGCGCCAGCAGCTTGGCCGGGCCCTCGGACAATGAGCAGTTCTTC.

This rearrangement joins TRBV19 to TRBJ2-1; D might be TRBD2 (5 bases). Germline CDR1 is LNHDA and CDR2 is SQIVND (reference sequence). There are 11 residues in the CDR3. Trimming pared 3 bases from V and 13 bases from J, leaving 10 bases between. In DNA, the CDR3 is TGTGCCAGTAGTATCGGGAACAGACAGTTCTTC. This gives the protein CASSIGNRQFF. Supplemented by reference TRBV19 and TRBJ2-1, the full variable domain reads DGGITQSPKYLFRKEGQNVTLSCEQNLNHDAMYWYRQDPGQGLRLIYYSQIVNDFQKGDIAEGYSVSREKKESFPLTVTSAQKNPTAFYLCASSIGNRQFFGPGTRLTVL.

A few counts support this clone. V usage is TRBV7-8 and J usage is TRBJ1-4; the D is unclear. Germline CDR1 and CDR2: SGHVS and FQNEAQ. The length of the CDR3 is 17 residues. V lost 6 bases and J lost 0, with 17 bases in between. The CDR3 here is CASRLTRVPTTNEKLFF. CDR3 nucleotide sequence: TGTGCCAGCAGACTGACGAGAGTCCCGACAACTAATGAAAAACTGTTTTTT.

This clone occurred a few times. This sequence joins TRBV5-8 and TRBJ2-1, with 7 bases lining up with TRBD2. The CDR3 covers 18 residues. The junction had 19 bases not matched to a gene; V was cut back by 2 bases and J by 8 bases. The germline V gene encodes CDR1 SGHTS and CDR2 YDEGEE. Here the CDR3 DNA reads TGTGCCAGCAGCTTTGAGTGGCGGGAGCCCAACCTGCGCGATGAGCAGTTCTTC. It yields the protein CASSFEWREPNLRDEQFF.

V usage is TRBV30 and J usage is TRBJ2-7, with unresolved D. Germline lookup yields CDR1 GTSNPN and CDR2 SVGIG (reference sequence). CDR3 length: 13 amino acids. V was shortened by 8 bases and J by 2 bases, with 16 bases between the two germline ends. This CDR3 is CARSSQSTYEQYF. The CDR3 DNA sequence: TGTGCCCGAAGCAGCCAATCGACCTACGAGCAGTACTTC. Based on the CDR3 plus reference TRBV30 and TRBJ2-7, the full variable domain is SQTIHQWPATLVQPVGSPLSLECTVEGTSNPNLYWYRQAAGRGLQLLFYSVGIGQISSEVPQNLSASRPQDRQFILSSKKLLLSDSGFYLCARSSQSTYEQYFGPGTRLTVT.